The 12 T cell receptor beta chains below were found in one sample sequenced in a study of beta chain features in type 1 diabetes (dated by TCRdb to 2017 to 2018). The library came from the immunoSEQ multiplex PCR assay. All of the isolated RNA was reverse transcribed with the High Capacity cDNA Reverse Transcription Kit, so expressed TCRB transcripts were sequenced. TCRdb carries this immuneACCESS record with in-frame sequences only. Its versions omit some clonotypes, under half of them owing to an unresolved V gene in the studies checked, with the rest unexplained. The sample table records some 900,000 clones; 15% to 20% of these occur just once. 0.023% of the sample belongs to the ten largest clones. Sample: naive CD4+ T cells from blood. According to the study, the label for this sample's cell subset or site signals: true naive CD4+ T cells. The source of these receptors is a woman between 18 and 30 years old in good health.

The chain employs TRBV5-1 and TRBJ1-4; TRBD1 might be the D (6 bases). The germline V gene has CDR1 SGHRS and CDR2 YFSETQ. The CDR3 has 13 residues. Trimming left V 6 bases short and J 1 base short, with 7 bases between. CDR3 sequence reads: CASKDRTNEKLFF. The CDR3 nucleotides are TGCGCCAGCAAGGACAGAACTAATGAAAAACTGTTTTTT. Full variable domain (remainder filled in from reference TRBV5-1 and TRBJ1-4): KAGVTQTPRYLIKTRGQQVTLSCSPISGHRSVSWYQQTPGQGLQFLFEYFSETQRNKGNFPGRFSGRQFSNSRSEMNVSTLELGDSALYLCASKDRTNEKLFFGSGTQLSVL.

The CDR3 sequence is CASSTRGLETQYF. The CDR3 bases are TGTGCCAGCAGCACGAGGGGTCTGGAGACCCAGTACTTC. V is TRBV7-9 and J is TRBJ2-5; either TRBD1 or TRBD2 may supply D (5 bases each). With 5 bases removed from V and 5 bases from J, the gap between germline ends came to 12 bases. In germline, CDR1 is SEHNR, CDR2 FQNEAQ (reference sequence). CDR3 length: 13 amino acids.

This clone was seen a few times. In the same sample, other DNA sequences code for this CDR3. V gene TRBV9 combines with J gene TRBJ2-1, with 8 positions matching TRBD2. Trimming took 3 bases from V and 4 from J; bases not matched to a gene: 6. The germline CDR1 and CDR2 sequences are SGDLS and YYNGEE. This CDR3 has 15 amino acids. This CDR3 reads CASSASGRPYNEQFF. DNA for the CDR3: TGTGCCAGCAGCGCAAGCGGGAGACCGTACAATGAGCAGTTCTTC.

This chain uses TRBV18 with TRBJ2-5; D unresolved. Trimming pared 6 bases from V and 0 bases from J, leaving 8 bases between. There are 13 residues in the CDR3. CDR1 and CDR2 from the germline V gene are KGHSH and LQKENI. The CDR3 here is CASSPKNQETQYF. For the CDR3, the DNA is TGTGCCAGCTCCCCTAAAAACCAAGAGACCCAGTACTTC.

The table lists this clone with a few counts. This chain uses TRBV28 with TRBJ2-3; 8 nucleotides align to TRBD1. Germline CDR1 reads MDHEN; CDR2 reads SYDVKM. The CDR3 extends over 14 amino acids. V trimming: 10 bases; J trimming: 3 bases; junction bases outside the gene matches: 9. CDR3 in DNA: TGTGCCACGACGACAGGGGTTGGGACAGATACGCAGTATTTT. It yields the protein CATTTGVGTDTQYF.

This chain joins TRBV7-2 and TRBJ2-2, with a weak D call TRBD2 (6 bases). The germline V gene has CDR1 SGHTA and CDR2 FQGNSA. The CDR3 is 14 residues long. V lost 4 bases and J lost 7, with 13 bases in between. CDR3 sequence reads: CASSSAGWGGELFF. CDR3 nucleotides: TGTGCCAGCAGCTCGGCGGGATGGGGCGGGGAGCTGTTTTTT. Variable domain in full (rest from reference TRBV7-2 and TRBJ2-2): GAGVSQSPSNKVTEKGKDVELRCDPISGHTALYWYRQSLGQGLEFLIYFQGNSAPDKSGLPSDRFSAERTGGSVSTLTIQRTQQEDSAVYLCASSSAGWGGELFFGEGSRLTVL.

This chain connects TRBV5-5 to TRBJ2-5, with D possibly TRBD1 on 5 matching bases. The CDR3 length is 14 residues. CDR1 and CDR2 (germline): SGHKS, YYEKEE (reference sequence). V was clipped by 5 bases and J by 7 bases, with 18 bases between them. In nucleotides, the CDR3 is TGTGCCAGCAGAGGGGCCGCGGACGTACGGACCCAGTACTTC. It specifies CASRGAADVRTQYF.

This clone was recorded a few times. The CDR3 nucleotides read TGCAGCGTTGAGGCGGAGCCCTATGAGCAGTTCTTC. Its translation is CSVEAEPYEQFF. The V call is TRBV29-1, the J call TRBJ2-1; D is unclear. V lost 3 bases and J 8 bases, leaving 11 bases between the germline ends. The length of the CDR3 is 12 residues. Germline assignment: CDR1 SQVTM and CDR2 ANQGSEA.

This clone turned up a few times. The rearrangement joins TRBV19 to TRBJ2-2; TRBD2 matches 9 bases. This CDR3 comprises 14 residues. The V segment lost 5 bases and the J segment 5 bases; nucleotides outside the gene matches: 3. In germline, CDR1 is LNHDA, CDR2 SQIVND (reference sequence). CDR3 loop: CASSVSGRTGELFF. The DNA for the CDR3 is TGTGCCAGTAGTGTAAGCGGGAGGACCGGGGAGCTGTTTTTT.

This clone was counted only a few times. J is TRBJ2-7 and V is TRBV6-5, with TRBD1 as a possible D gene (5 bases). Germline assignment: CDR1 MNHEY and CDR2 SVGAGI. The V end lost 0 bases, the J end lost 3 bases, and 9 bases lay between the germline ends. The CDR3 covers 14 residues. The CDR3 sequence is CASSYSDSNYEQYF. For the CDR3, the DNA is TGTGCCAGCAGTTACTCTGACAGTAACTACGAGCAGTACTTC.

The chain is built from TRBV7-2 and TRBJ1-1; no clear D gene. Between the trimmed V and J ends, which lost 3 bases and 2 bases, there was a span of 10 bases. The germline V gene has CDR1 SGHTA and CDR2 FQGNSA. The CDR3 runs 14 residues. The CDR3 region has the DNA TGTGCCAGCAGCTTCGCTACAGACAACACTGAAGCTTTCTTT. This gives the protein CASSFATDNTEAFF.

The chain is built from TRBV18 and TRBJ1-3; D is unclear. V was cut by 2 bases and J by 0 bases, with 14 bases left in between. The CDR3 covers 17 residues. In germline, CDR1 is KGHSH, CDR2 LQKENI. CDR3 region: CASSPEKGRVSGNTIYF. CDR3 nucleotide sequence: TGTGCCAGCTCACCAGAGAAAGGACGTGTCTCTGGAAACACCATATATTTT.